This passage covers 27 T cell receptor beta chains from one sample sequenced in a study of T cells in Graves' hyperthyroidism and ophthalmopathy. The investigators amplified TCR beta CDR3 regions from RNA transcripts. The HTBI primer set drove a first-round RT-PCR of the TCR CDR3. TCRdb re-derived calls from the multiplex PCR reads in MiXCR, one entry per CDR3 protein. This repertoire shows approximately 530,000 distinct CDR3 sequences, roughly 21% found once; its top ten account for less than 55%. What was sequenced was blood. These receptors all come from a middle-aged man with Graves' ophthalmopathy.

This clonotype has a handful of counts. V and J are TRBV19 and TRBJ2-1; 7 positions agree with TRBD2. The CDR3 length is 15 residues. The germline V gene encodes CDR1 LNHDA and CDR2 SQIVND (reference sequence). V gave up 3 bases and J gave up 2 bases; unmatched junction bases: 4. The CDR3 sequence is CASSIALAPYNEQFF. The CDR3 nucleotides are TGTGCCAGTAGTATCGCACTAGCGCCCTACAATGAGCAGTTCTTC.

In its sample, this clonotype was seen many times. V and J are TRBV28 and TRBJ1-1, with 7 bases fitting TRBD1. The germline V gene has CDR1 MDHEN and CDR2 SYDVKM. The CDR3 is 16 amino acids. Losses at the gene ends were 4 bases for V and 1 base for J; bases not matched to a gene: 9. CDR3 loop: CASSSRGRGKNTEAFF. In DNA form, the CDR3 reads TGTGCCAGCAGTTCTAGGGGGCGCGGAAAGAACACTGAAGCTTTCTTT.

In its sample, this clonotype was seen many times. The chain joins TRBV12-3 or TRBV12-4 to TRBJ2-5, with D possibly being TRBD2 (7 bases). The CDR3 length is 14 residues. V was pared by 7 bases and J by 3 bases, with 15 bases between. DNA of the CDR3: TGTGCCAGCACCTGGGGGGGCGGCGAAGAGACCCAGTACTTC. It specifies CASTWGGGEETQYF.

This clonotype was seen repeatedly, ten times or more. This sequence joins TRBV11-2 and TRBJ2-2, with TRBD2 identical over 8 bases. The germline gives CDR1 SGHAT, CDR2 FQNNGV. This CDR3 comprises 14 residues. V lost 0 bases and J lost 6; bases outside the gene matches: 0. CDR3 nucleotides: TGTGCCAGCAGCTTAGACGGGGGGGCCGGGGAGCTGTTTTTT. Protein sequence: CASSLDGGAGELFF.

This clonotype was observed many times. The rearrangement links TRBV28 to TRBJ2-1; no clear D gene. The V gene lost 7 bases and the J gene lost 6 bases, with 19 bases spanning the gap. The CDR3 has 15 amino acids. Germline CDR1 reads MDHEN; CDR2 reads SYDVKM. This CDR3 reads CASKLRLSGVNEQFF. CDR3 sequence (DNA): TGTGCCAGCAAATTGCGGCTGAGTGGAGTCAATGAGCAGTTCTTC.

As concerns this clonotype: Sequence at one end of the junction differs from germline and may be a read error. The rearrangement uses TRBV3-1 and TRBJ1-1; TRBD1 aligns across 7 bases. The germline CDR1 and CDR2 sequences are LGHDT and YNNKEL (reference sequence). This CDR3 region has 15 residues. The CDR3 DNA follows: TGTGCCGGCAGCCAATTCAGGGGGGGGAACACTGAAGCTTTCTTT. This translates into CAGSQFRGGNTEAFF.

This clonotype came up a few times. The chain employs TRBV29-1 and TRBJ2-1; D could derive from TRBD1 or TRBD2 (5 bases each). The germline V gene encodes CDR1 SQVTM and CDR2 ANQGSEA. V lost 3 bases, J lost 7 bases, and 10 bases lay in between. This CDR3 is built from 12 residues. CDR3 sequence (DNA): TGCAGCGTTGAGAGGGGTAAGAATGAGCAGTTCTTC. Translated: CSVERGKNEQFF.

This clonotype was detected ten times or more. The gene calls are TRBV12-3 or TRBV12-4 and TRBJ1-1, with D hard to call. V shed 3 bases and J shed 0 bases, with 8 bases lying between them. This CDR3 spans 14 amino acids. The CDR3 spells CASSLPGVNTEAFF. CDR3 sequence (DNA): TGTGCCAGCAGTTTGCCCGGGGTGAACACTGAAGCTTTCTTT.

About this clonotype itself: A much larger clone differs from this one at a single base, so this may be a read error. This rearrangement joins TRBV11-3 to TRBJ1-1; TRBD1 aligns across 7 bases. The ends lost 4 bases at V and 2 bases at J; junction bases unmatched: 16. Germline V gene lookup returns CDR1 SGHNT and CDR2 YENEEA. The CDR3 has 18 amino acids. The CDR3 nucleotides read TGTGCCAGCAGCTCAGACCCCATCCTTACAGGGGTAAACACTGAAGCTTTCTTT. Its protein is CASSSDPILTGVNTEAFF.

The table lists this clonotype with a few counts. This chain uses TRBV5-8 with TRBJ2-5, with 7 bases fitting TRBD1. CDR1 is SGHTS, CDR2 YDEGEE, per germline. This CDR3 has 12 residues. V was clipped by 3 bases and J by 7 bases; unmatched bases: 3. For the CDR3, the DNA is TGTGCCAGCAGCTCCGACAGGGTGACCCAGTACTTC. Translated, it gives CASSSDRVTQYF.

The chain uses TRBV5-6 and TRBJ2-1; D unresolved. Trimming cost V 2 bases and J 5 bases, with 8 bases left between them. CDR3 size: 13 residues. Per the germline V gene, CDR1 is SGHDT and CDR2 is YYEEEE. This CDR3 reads CASSFTIDNEQFF. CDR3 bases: TGTGCCAGCAGCTTTACTATCGACAATGAGCAGTTCTTC. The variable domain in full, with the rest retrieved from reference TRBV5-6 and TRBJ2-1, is DAGVTQSPTHLIKTRGQQVTLRCSPKSGHDTVSWYQQALGQGPQFIFQYYEEEERQRGNFPDRFSGHQFPNYSSELNVNALLLGDSALYLCASSFTIDNEQFFGPGTRLTVL.

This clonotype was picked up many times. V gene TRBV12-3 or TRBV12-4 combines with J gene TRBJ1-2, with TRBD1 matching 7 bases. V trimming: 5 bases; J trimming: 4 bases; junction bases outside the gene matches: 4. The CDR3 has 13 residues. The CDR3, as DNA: TGTGCCAGCAGTCTGGGACAGACCTATGGCTACACCTTC. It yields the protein CASSLGQTYGYTF.

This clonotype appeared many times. CDR3 protein: CSANPVRGVNYEQYF. CDR3 DNA sequence: TGCAGTGCTAACCCCGTGAGGGGTGTCAACTACGAGCAGTACTTC. The J gene is TRBJ2-7, the V gene TRBV20-1; the D gene could be TRBD1 or TRBD2 (5 bases each). V was pared by 4 bases and J by 3 bases, with 19 bases between. The V gene's germline CDR1 is DFQATT and CDR2 SNEGSKA (reference sequence). This CDR3 has 15 residues.

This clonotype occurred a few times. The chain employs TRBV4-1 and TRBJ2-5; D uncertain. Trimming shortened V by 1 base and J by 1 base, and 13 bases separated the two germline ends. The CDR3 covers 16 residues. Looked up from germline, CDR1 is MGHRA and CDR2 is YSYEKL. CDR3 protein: CASSQGLALTQETQYF. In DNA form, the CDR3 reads TGCGCCAGCAGCCAAGGGTTGGCACTTACCCAAGAGACCCAGTACTTC.

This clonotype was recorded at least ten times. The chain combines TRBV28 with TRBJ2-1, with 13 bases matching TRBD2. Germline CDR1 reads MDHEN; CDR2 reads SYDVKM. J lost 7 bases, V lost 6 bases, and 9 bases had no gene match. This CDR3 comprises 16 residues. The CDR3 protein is CASRGIGTSGANEQFF. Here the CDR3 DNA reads TGTGCCAGCAGGGGAATCGGGACTAGCGGGGCGAATGAGCAGTTCTTC.

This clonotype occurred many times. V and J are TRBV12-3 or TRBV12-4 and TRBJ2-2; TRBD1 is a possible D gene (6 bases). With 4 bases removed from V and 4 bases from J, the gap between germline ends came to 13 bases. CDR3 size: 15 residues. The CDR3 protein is CASSYAGTITGELFF. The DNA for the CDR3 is TGTGCCAGCAGTTACGCCGGGACAATCACCGGGGAGCTGTTTTTT.

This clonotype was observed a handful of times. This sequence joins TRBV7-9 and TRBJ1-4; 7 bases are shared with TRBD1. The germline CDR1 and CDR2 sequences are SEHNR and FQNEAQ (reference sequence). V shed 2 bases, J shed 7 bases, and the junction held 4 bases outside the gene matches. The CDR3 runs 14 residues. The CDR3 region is CASSLTGVGEKLFF. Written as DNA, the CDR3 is TGTGCCAGCAGCTTAACAGGGGTGGGTGAAAAACTGTTTTTT.

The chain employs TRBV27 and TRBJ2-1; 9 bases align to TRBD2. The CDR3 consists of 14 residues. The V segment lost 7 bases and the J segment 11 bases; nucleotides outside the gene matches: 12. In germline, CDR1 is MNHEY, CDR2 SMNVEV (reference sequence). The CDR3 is CASNPAGGSLKQFF. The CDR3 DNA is TGTGCCAGCAACCCAGCGGGAGGCTCCTTGAAGCAGTTCTTC.

This chain's CDR3 is CSGERENHEQYF. The CDR3 nucleotides are TGCAGTGGCGAACGGGAGAACCACGAGCAGTACTTC. The chain combines TRBV20-1 with TRBJ2-7; D is possibly TRBD2 (6 bases). This CDR3 has 12 residues. Per germline, CDR1 DFQATT and CDR2 SNEGSKA (reference sequence). V lost 7 bases and J lost 5, with 15 bases in between.

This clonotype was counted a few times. CDR3 loop: CASGTGPYGYTF. The CDR3 region has the DNA TGTGCTAGTGGCACGGGGCCTTATGGCTACACCTTC. V and J are TRBV12-5 and TRBJ1-2, with TRBD1 as a possible D gene (5 bases). The ends were cut back, 6 bases at V and 5 bases at J, with 10 bases in the middle. The CDR3 extends over 12 amino acids. Germline CDR1 LGHNT, CDR2 FRNRAP.

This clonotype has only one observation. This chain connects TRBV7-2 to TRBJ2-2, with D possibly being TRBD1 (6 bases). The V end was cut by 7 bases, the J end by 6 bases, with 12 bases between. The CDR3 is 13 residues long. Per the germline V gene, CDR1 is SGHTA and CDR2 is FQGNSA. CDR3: CASTTGKAGELFF. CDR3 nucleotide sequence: TGTGCCAGCACAACAGGGAAAGCCGGGGAGCTGTTTTTT.

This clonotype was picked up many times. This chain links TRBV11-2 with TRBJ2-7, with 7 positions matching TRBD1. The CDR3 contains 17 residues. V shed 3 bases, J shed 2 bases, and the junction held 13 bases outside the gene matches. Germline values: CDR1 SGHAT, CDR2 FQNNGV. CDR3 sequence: CASSFGPPGQLPYEQYF. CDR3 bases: TGTGCCAGCAGCTTCGGGCCACCGGGACAGCTACCCTACGAGCAGTACTTC.

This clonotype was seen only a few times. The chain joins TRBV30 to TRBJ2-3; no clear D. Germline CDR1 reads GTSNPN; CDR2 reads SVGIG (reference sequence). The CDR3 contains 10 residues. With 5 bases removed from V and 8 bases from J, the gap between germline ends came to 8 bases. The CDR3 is CAWGVSTQYF. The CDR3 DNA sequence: TGTGCCTGGGGGGTCAGTACGCAGTATTTT.

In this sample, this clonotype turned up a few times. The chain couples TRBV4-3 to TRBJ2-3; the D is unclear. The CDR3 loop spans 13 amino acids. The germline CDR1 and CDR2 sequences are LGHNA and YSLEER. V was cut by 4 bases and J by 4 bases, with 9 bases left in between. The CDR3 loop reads CASSPGPPDTQYF. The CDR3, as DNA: TGCGCCAGCAGCCCTGGGCCCCCAGATACGCAGTATTTT.

CDR3 sequence (DNA): TGTGCCAGCAGCTTCCTTACGACGGGTCCCTACGAGCAGTACTTC. Amino acid sequence: CASSFLTTGPYEQYF. The chain couples TRBV11-2 to TRBJ2-7; D unresolved. Germline V gene data show CDR1 as SGHAT and CDR2 as FQNNGV. The CDR3 extends over 15 amino acids. V lost 3 bases, J lost 2 bases, and 14 bases lay in between.

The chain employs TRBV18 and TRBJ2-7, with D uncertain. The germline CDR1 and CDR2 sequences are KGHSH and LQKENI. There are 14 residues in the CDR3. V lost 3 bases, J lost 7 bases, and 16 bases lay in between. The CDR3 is CASSPGVDYTEQYF. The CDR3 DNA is TGTGCCAGCTCACCGGGTGTGGATTATACAGAGCAGTACTTC.

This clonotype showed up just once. The CDR3 bases are TGTGCCAGCAGACCATCCGGGACTAGCGGTTTAGGGCAGTACTTC. Its translation: CASRPSGTSGLGQYF. The chain recombines TRBV7-9 with TRBJ2-7; 11 positions match TRBD2. Germline lookup yields CDR1 SEHNR and CDR2 FQNEAQ (reference sequence). J gave up 9 bases and V 6 bases, and 13 bases lay outside the gene matches. The CDR3 is made up of 15 amino acids.